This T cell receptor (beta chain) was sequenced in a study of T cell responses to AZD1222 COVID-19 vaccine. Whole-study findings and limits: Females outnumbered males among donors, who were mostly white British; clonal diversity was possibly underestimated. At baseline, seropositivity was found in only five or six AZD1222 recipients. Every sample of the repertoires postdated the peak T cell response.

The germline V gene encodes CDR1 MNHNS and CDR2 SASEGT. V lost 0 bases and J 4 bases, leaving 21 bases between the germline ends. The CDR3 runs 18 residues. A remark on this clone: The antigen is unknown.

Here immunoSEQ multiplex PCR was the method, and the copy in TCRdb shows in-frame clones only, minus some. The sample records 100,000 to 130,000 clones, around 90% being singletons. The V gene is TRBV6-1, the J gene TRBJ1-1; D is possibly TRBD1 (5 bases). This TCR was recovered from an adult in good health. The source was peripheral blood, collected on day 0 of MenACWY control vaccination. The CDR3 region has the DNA TGTGCCAGCAGTGAAGCGGGGCAGGCCCCGAGGGGTAGCACTGAAGCTTTCTTT. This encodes CASSEAGQAPRGSTEAFF.